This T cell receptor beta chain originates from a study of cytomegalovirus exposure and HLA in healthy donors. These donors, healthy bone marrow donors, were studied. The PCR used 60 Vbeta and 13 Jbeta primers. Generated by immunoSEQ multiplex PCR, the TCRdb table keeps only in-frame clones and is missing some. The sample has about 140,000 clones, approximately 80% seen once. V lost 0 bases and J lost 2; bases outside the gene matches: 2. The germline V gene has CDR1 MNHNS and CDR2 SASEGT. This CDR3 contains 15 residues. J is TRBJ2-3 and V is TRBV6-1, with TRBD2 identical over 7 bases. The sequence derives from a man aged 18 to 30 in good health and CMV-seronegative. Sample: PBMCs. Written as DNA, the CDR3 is TGTGCCAGCAGTGAAGCAGCGGGGCTCACAGATACGCAGTATTTT. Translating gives CASSEAAGLTDTQYF.